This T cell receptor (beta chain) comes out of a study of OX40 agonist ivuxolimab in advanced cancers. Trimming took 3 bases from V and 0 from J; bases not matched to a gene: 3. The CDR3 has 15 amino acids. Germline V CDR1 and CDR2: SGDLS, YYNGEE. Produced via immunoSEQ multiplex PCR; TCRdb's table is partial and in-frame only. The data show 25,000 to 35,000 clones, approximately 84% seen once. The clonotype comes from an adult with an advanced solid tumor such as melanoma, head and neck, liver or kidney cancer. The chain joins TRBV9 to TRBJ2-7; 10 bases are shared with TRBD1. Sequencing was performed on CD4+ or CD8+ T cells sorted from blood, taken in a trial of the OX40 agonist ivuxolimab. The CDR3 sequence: CASSAGQGTSYEQYF. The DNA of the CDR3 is TGTGCCAGCAGCGCGGGACAGGGGACCTCCTACGAGCAGTACTTC.